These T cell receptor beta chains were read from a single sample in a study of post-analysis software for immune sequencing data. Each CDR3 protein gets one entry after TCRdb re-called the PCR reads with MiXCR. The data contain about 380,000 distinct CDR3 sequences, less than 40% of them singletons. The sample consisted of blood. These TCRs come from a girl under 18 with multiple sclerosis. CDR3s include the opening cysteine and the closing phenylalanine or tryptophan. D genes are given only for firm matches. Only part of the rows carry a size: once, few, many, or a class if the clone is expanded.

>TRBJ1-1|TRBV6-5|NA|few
TGTGCCAGCAACATCGGGTGGGGCATGAACACTGAAGCTTTCTTT
CASNIGWGMNTEAFF
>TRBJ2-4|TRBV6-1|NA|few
TGTGCCAGCAGCTTGGGACCAACCCTAGCCAAAAACATTCAGTACTTC
CASSLGPTLAKNIQYF
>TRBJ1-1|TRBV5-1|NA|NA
TGCGCCAGCAGTCTACTTCTGGGGGAGGACACTGAAGCTTTCTTT
CASSLLLGEDTEAFF
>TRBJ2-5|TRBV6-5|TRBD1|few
TGTGCCAGCACTGGGGACAGGGGGCCTCCAGAGACCCAGTACTTC
CASTGDRGPPETQYF
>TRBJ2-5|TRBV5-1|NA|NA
TGCGCCAGCAGCTTGCAGGCTAGCGATCAAGAGACCCAGTACTTC
CASSLQASDQETQYF
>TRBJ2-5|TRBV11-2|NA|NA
TGTGCCAGCAGCTTTCTCGGGACAAGCCAAGAGACCCAGTACTTC
CASSFLGTSQETQYF
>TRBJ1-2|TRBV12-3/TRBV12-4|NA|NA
TGTGCCAGCAGTTTCACCGTCTATGGCTACACCTTC
CASSFTVYGYTF
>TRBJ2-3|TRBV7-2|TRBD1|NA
TGTGCCAGCAGCATGGACAGGGCGGGTGGTACGCAGTATTTT
CASSMDRAGGTQYF
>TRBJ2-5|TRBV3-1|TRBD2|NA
TGTGCCAGCAGCCAAGGAGCCAGCGGGGGCGGAAAGACCCAGTACTTC
CASSQGASGGGKTQYF
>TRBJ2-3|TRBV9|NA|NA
TGTGCCAGCAGCGTAGGGGGGAGCACCAGCACAGATACGCAGTATTTT
CASSVGGSTSTDTQYF
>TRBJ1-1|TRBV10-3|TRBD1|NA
TGTGCCATCAGTGACCCCGGACAGGGCGCCACTGAAGCTTTCTTT
CAISDPGQGATEAFF
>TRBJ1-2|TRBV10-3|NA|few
TGTGCCATCAGTGGGGAGACCCATGGCTACACCTTC
CAISGETHGYTF
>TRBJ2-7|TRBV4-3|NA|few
TGCGCCCACGGCGGAGGGGGGGGACAGGACTACGAGCAGTACTTC
CAHGGGGGQDYEQYF
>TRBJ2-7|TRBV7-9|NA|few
TGTGCCAGCAGCTTTCTCCACGGTCCAGAGTACGAGCAGTACTTC
CASSFLHGPEYEQYF
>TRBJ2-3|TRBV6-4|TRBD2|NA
TGTGCCAGCAGTGAGACTAGCGGGAGAACAGATACGCAGTATTTT
CASSETSGRTDTQYF
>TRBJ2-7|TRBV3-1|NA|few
TGTGCCAGCAGCCAAGAGCCGGGACAAAGCCTCTACGAGCAGTACTTC
CASSQEPGQSLYEQYF